The T cell receptor (beta chain) under discussion was sequenced for a study of blood T cell repertoires in COVID-19. Study at large: Acute and convalescent COVID-19 samples came from the United States, Italy and Spain. The cDNA or gDNA used as material had been derived from T cells, B-cell-depleted T cells, or PBMCs.

Original handling: Estimation of nucleated cell counts relied on the amplification of reference gene primers. Assay used: immunoSEQ multiplex PCR; TCRdb lists only in-frame clones, some missing. V and J calls and clone size are given by that table; D and trimming were obtained from the DNA. This sample has approximately 410,000 clones, with 70% to 90% found just once. The CDR3 consists of 14 residues. J gave up 8 bases and V 5 bases, and 6 bases lay outside the gene matches. In germline, CDR1 is KGHDR, CDR2 SFDVKD. This chain uses TRBV24-1 with TRBJ1-4; TRBD1 aligns across 8 bases. The clonotype was recovered from a woman aged 30 to 39 with active or convalescent COVID-19. The sample comprised peripheral blood. CDR3 nucleotides: TGTGCCACCAGTGGGACAGGGTCGATCGAAAAACTGTTTTTT. This encodes CATSGTGSIEKLFF.